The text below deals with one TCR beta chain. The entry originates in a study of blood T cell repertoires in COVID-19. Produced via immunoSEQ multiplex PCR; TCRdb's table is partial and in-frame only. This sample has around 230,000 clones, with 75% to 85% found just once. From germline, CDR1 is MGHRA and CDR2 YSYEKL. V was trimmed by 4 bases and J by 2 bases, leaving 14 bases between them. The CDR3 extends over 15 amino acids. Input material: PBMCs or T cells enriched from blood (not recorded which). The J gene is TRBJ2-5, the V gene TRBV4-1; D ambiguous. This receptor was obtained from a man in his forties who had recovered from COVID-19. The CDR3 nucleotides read TGCGCCAGCAGCCTGGTTAGAATTTCTCAAGAGACCCAGTACTTC. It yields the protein CASSLVRISQETQYF.